A selection of T cell receptor beta chains follows, all from one sample in a study of PD-1 blockade in mismatch repair-deficient tumors. The repertoire was sequenced with immunoSEQ multiplex PCR; TCRdb's copy has only in-frame clones and lacks some. The profile shows about 51,000 clones, around 80% of them singletons. Sequenced material: peripheral blood, taken 4 weeks after starting pembrolizumab. The receptors derive from an adult with mismatch repair-deficient cancer. CDR3s leave out the opening cysteine and the closing phenylalanine or tryptophan. Fields, in order: J gene, V gene, D gene, CDR3 protein. The D gene is left open where the match is weak.

TRBJ2-3	TRBV7-9	NA	ASSAGNIGTQY
TRBJ2-3	TRBV30	TRBD2	AWSDGGRGTDTQY
TRBJ2-1	TRBV18	TRBD2	ASSPGLAGYNEQF
TRBJ2-5	TRBV18	TRBD1	ASSPGTGEGETQY
TRBJ1-5	TRBV19	NA	ASSMLSRPQH
TRBJ2-5	TRBV19	TRBD2	ASRRREIAETQY
TRBJ2-2	TRBV7-8	NA	ASSLALQNTGELF
TRBJ2-7	TRBV7-9	NA	ASSYTGIRYEQY
TRBJ2-7	TRBV14	NA	ASSQNSASKQY
TRBJ2-3	TRBV9	TRBD2	ASSVGLAGVADTQY
TRBJ2-1	TRBV4-3	NA	ASSQGPSSLDQF
TRBJ1-2	TRBV2	NA	ASVRDYGYT
TRBJ1-1	TRBV10-3	NA	AISQYRDAEAF
TRBJ2-1	TRBV11-2	NA	ASRPTSSYNEQF
TRBJ1-4	TRBV30	NA	AWNVGAATNEKLF
TRBJ2-7	TRBV11-3	NA	ASSLGTTVGNEQY
TRBJ2-1	TRBV11-2	NA	ASSLGGNYNEQF
TRBJ1-4	TRBV2	NA	ASSPRTNEKLF
TRBJ2-2	TRBV7-2	NA	ASSFELKNTGELF
TRBJ1-2	TRBV19	TRBD1	ASSIQDRGYGYT
TRBJ1-1	TRBV4-1	NA	ASSQEMNTEAF
TRBJ2-7	TRBV27	NA	ASSLTKNYEQY